This T cell receptor (beta chain) appears in the sequencing data of a study of shared clonotypes between healthy human individuals. Only in-frame clones appear in the TCRdb table, and some are missing; sequencing was by immunoSEQ multiplex PCR. The sample shows roughly 500,000 clones, approximately 95% of them seen only once. V was pared by 1 base and J by 1 base, with 11 bases between. Germline V CDR1 and CDR2: SGHTS, YDEGEE. This CDR3 spans 16 amino acids. What was sequenced was naive CD4+ T cells sorted from blood. Subset defined: CD45RA+ positively selected. The chain has TRBV5-8 and TRBJ1-4; D is undetermined. This clonotype originated in a woman in her 30s in good health. The CDR3 region has the DNA TGTGCCAGCAGCTTGATGGTTCCAGTAACTAATGAAAAACTGTTTTTT. It encodes CASSLMVPVTNEKLFF.